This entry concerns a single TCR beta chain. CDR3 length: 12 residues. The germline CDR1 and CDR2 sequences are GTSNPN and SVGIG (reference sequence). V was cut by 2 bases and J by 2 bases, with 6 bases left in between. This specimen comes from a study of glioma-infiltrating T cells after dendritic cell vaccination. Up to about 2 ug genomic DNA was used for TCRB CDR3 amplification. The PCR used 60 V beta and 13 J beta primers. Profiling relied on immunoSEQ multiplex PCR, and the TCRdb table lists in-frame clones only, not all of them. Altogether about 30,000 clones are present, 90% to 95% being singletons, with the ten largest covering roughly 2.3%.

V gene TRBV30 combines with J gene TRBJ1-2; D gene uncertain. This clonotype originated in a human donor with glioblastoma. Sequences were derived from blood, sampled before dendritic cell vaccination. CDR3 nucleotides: TGTGCCTGGAGTTCGGTGAACTATGGCTACACCTTC. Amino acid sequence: CAWSSVNYGYTF.